This T cell receptor (beta chain) was documented in a study of blood T cell repertoires in COVID-19. Per the original data handling: Amplifying reference gene primers gave estimates of nucleated cell counts. The method was immunoSEQ multiplex PCR; TCRdb's version includes in-frame clones alone and lacks a portion of them. That table gives V, J and clone size, and the DNA gave D and trimming. The sample carries 200,000 to 250,000 clones, about 89% recorded once. Trimming removed 5 bases from V and 2 bases from J, with 12 bases in between. This CDR3 is 15 amino acids long. CDR1 LGHDT and CDR2 YNNKEL come from the germline V gene (reference sequence). Cohort placement rested on clinical history that participants reported themselves. Symptom resolution, clearance, or two negative PCRs marked donors in Cohort 3 as recovered.

The receptor was derived from a woman aged 25 to 39 who had recovered from COVID-19. The sample consisted of PBMCs or T cells enriched from blood (not recorded which). The V gene is TRBV3-1 (or the pseudogene TRBV3-2), the J gene TRBJ2-2, with D hard to call. For the CDR3, the DNA is TGTGCCAGCAGCGCCTGGCAGATAAACACCGGGGAGCTGTTTTTT. Amino acid sequence: CASSAWQINTGELFF.